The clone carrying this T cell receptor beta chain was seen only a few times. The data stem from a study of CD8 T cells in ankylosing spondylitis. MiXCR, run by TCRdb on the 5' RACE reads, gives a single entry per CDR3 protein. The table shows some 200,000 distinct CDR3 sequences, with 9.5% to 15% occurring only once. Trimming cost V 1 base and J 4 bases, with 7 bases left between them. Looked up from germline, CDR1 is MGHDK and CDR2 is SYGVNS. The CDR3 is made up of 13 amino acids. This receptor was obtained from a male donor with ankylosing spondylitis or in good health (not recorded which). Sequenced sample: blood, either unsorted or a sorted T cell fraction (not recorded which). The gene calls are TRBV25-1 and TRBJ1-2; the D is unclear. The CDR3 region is CASSESIFYGYTF. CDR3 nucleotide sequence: TGTGCCAGCAGTGAATCGATCTTCTATGGCTACACCTTC.